These 28 T cell receptor beta chains came from one sample sequenced in a study of blood T cell repertoires in COVID-19. TCRdb's table, derived via immunoSEQ multiplex PCR, lists solely in-frame clones and lacks some. The sample lists roughly 140,000 clones, roughly 81% occurring once. The sequenced sample consisted of peripheral blood. These receptors all stem from a human donor with acute or convalescent COVID-19. The donor label of this sample is uncertain.

The chain has TRBV2 and TRBJ2-3; D not certain. This CDR3 is 14 amino acids long. V was cut by 0 bases and J by 9 bases, with 13 bases left in between. Looked up from germline, CDR1 is SNHLY and CDR2 is FYNNEI. The CDR3: CASSEALLSVTQYF. Here the CDR3 DNA reads TGTGCCAGCAGTGAAGCGCTTCTTAGTGTGACGCAGTATTTT.

V gene TRBV5-1 combines with J gene TRBJ2-3, with 8 bases fitting TRBD1. V shed 4 bases, J shed 3 bases, and the junction held 10 bases outside the gene matches. Germline V gene lookup returns CDR1 SGHRS and CDR2 YFSETQ. This CDR3 contains 16 residues. This CDR3 is CASSPGQGGRTDTQYF. CDR3 nucleotides: TGCGCCAGCAGCCCCGGACAGGGTGGGAGAACAGATACGCAGTATTTT.

V usage is TRBV5-1 and J usage is TRBJ1-1; TRBD1 aligns across 8 bases. Unmatched junction bases numbered 4, after V lost 4 bases and J lost 5 bases. The germline CDR1 and CDR2 sequences are SGHRS and YFSETQ. The CDR3 length is 13 residues. CDR3 loop: CASSPWTGTEAFF. CDR3 nucleotide sequence: TGCGCCAGCAGCCCCTGGACAGGGACTGAAGCTTTCTTT.

The chain couples TRBV18 to TRBJ2-2; 9 positions match TRBD2. J lost 2 bases, V lost 1 base, and 5 bases had no gene match. Germline V gene data show CDR1 as KGHSH and CDR2 as LQKENI. The CDR3 covers 17 residues. The DNA for the CDR3 is TGTGCCAGCTCACCACTGAGCGGGGGGACAAACACCGGGGAGCTGTTTTTT. Its translation is CASSPLSGGTNTGELFF.

This chain links TRBV27 with TRBJ1-2, with 7 bases matching TRBD1. CDR3 length equals 13 residues. CDR1 is MNHEY, CDR2 SMNVEV, per germline (reference sequence). Unmatched junction bases numbered 2, after V lost 2 bases and J lost 5 bases. CDR3 in amino acids: CASSLGDSYGYTF. The CDR3 bases are TGTGCCAGCAGTTTAGGGGACAGTTATGGCTACACCTTC.

The CDR3 reads CASTPPTGSYGYTF. The CDR3, as DNA: TGTGCCAGCACCCCGCCCACAGGGAGCTATGGCTACACCTTC. The J gene is TRBJ1-2, the V gene TRBV6-5; D may be TRBD1 (6 bases). Trimming removed 7 bases from V and 4 bases from J, with 16 bases in between. This CDR3 has 14 residues. Germline assignment: CDR1 MNHEY and CDR2 SVGAGI.

This chain links TRBV9 with TRBJ1-4; D gene uncertain. Looked up from germline, CDR1 is SGDLS and CDR2 is YYNGEE. Trimming cost V 3 bases and J 8 bases, with 11 bases left between them. The CDR3 length is 13 residues. CDR3 in amino acids: CASSGQWEEKLFF. The DNA for the CDR3 is TGTGCCAGCAGCGGTCAATGGGAGGAAAAACTGTTTTTT. The full variable domain, completed using reference TRBV9 and TRBJ1-4, is DSGVTQTPKHLITATGQRVTLRCSPRSGDLSVYWYQQSLDQGLQFLIQYYNGEERAKGNILERFSAQQFPDLHSELNLSSLELGDSALYFCASSGQWEEKLFFGSGTQLSVL.

The chain employs TRBV5-5 and TRBJ1-2, with D uncertain. The germline V gene encodes CDR1 SGHKS and CDR2 YYEKEE (reference sequence). V lost 4 bases to trimming and J lost 6 bases, with 22 bases between them. This CDR3 region has 16 residues. The CDR3 spells CASSRLPGGSGDGYTF. Written as DNA, the CDR3 is TGTGCCAGCAGCCGACTTCCGGGTGGTAGCGGTGATGGCTACACCTTC.

V usage is TRBV24-1 and J usage is TRBJ2-2; D may be TRBD1 (6 bases). CDR3 size: 15 residues. V was shortened by 5 bases and J by 2 bases, with 11 bases between the two germline ends. CDR1 KGHDR and CDR2 SFDVKD come from the germline V gene. In DNA form, the CDR3 reads TGTGCCACCAGTGGTAGCAGGGGAAACACCGGGGAGCTGTTTTTT. Amino acid sequence: CATSGSRGNTGELFF.

The chain carries TRBV5-1 and TRBJ2-3; 9 nucleotides match TRBD1. The J segment lost 4 bases and the V segment lost 7 bases, leaving 13 bases of the junction unmatched. CDR3 length: 16 residues. Looked up from germline, CDR1 is SGHRS and CDR2 is YFSETQ. CDR3 DNA sequence: TGCGCCAGCCTCTTGGGGGGACAGGGCATTGCAGATACGCAGTATTTT. Its translation: CASLLGGQGIADTQYF.

The chain joins TRBV6-5 to TRBJ1-6; possible D gene TRBD1, 5 bases. Trimming shortened V by 2 bases and J by 10 bases, and 9 bases separated the two germline ends. CDR3 length equals 13 residues. Germline V CDR1 and CDR2: MNHEY, SVGAGI. In DNA form, the CDR3 reads TGTGCCAGCAGTTACACAGGTAGCTCACCCCTCCACTTT. Amino acid sequence: CASSYTGSSPLHF.

The chain couples TRBV5-1 to TRBJ2-6; D unresolved. Trimming cost V 4 bases and J 2 bases, with 10 bases left between them. Germline CDR1 reads SGHRS; CDR2 reads YFSETQ. CDR3 length equals 15 residues. CDR3 region: CASSTTDPGANVLTF. In nucleotides, the CDR3 is TGCGCCAGCAGCACTACGGATCCTGGGGCCAACGTCCTGACTTTC.

V usage is TRBV6-6 and J usage is TRBJ2-2, with unresolved D. V lost 5 bases to trimming and J lost 1 base, with 8 bases between them. CDR1 is MNHNY and CDR2 is SVGAGI in the germline V gene (reference sequence). This CDR3 has 14 residues. This CDR3 reads CASSVSGNTGELFF. The CDR3 bases are TGTGCCAGCAGTGTATCCGGGAACACCGGGGAGCTGTTTTTT.

The chain links TRBV9 to TRBJ2-7; 7 bases agree with TRBD2. Germline values: CDR1 SGDLS, CDR2 YYNGEE. The CDR3 covers 15 residues. V gave up 0 bases and J gave up 3 bases; unmatched junction bases: 6. DNA for the CDR3: TGTGCCAGCAGCGTAGCTCCCGGGGGGAACTACGAGCAGTACTTC. It encodes CASSVAPGGNYEQYF.

The chain has TRBV7-8 and TRBJ2-7; weak D call: TRBD1 (7 bases). Germline V gives CDR1 SGHVS, CDR2 FQNEAQ. The CDR3 runs to 16 residues. Trimming removed 7 bases from V and 5 bases from J, with 24 bases in between. The CDR3 DNA follows: TGTGCCAGCACTCTAGAGTGGGGGGACAGCTTAAACGAGCAGTACGTC. Translation gives CASTLEWGDSLNEQYV.

The CDR3 loop reads CASSESRSGANVLTF. The DNA for the CDR3 is TGTGCCAGCAGTGAAAGCCGCTCTGGGGCCAACGTCCTGACTTTC. The gene calls are TRBV2 and TRBJ2-6, with D unresolved. The CDR3 spans 15 residues. Trimming took 2 bases from V and 0 from J, leaving 5 bases between them. The germline CDR1 and CDR2 sequences are SNHLY and FYNNEI.

This sequence joins TRBV6-5 and TRBJ2-7, with 7 bases that match TRBD2. Unmatched junction bases numbered 12, after V lost 7 bases and J lost 3 bases. Germline V CDR1 and CDR2: MNHEY, SVGAGI. This CDR3 has 15 residues. The CDR3: CASIGGLADIYEQYF. CDR3 nucleotide sequence: TGTGCCAGCATCGGGGGGTTAGCGGACATCTACGAGCAGTACTTC.

The chain joins TRBV2 to TRBJ2-3; 8 positions agree with TRBD1. J lost 4 bases, V lost 5 bases, and 5 bases had no gene match. The CDR3 spans 14 residues. The germline CDR1 and CDR2 sequences are SNHLY and FYNNEI. This chain's CDR3 is CASSTAGGPDTQYF. For the CDR3, the DNA is TGTGCCAGCAGTACGGCAGGGGGCCCAGATACGCAGTATTTT.

This clone has only one observation. The J gene is TRBJ2-1, the V gene TRBV11-3; D unclear. The CDR3 contains 12 residues. Germline values: CDR1 SGHNT, CDR2 YENEEA. V lost 3 bases, J lost 6 bases, and 6 bases lay in between. In DNA, the CDR3 is TGTGCCAGCAGCTTCTATAGCAATGAGCAGTTCTTC. Translating it yields CASSFYSNEQFF.

J is TRBJ2-2 and V is TRBV6-5, with D possibly matching TRBD2 (5 bases). This CDR3 spans 14 amino acids. Germline CDR1 is MNHEY and CDR2 is SVGAGI. V lost 2 bases to trimming and J lost 5 bases, with 9 bases between them. The CDR3 DNA sequence: TGTGCCAGCAGTTACGGACTGGGAACCGGGGAGCTGTTTTTT. This translates into CASSYGLGTGELFF.

The chain uses TRBV7-9 and TRBJ1-2; D possibly corresponds to TRBD1 (5 bases). The V gene lost 3 bases and the J gene lost 1 base, with 24 bases spanning the gap. CDR3 size: 19 residues. CDR1 is SEHNR, CDR2 FQNEAQ, per germline (reference sequence). The CDR3: CASSLSRPVPGKDNYGYTF. In DNA, the CDR3 is TGTGCCAGCAGCTTGTCCCGGCCAGTCCCAGGGAAGGATAACTATGGCTACACCTTC.

This clone was observed a handful of times. The J gene is TRBJ1-1, the V gene TRBV11-1; tentatively, D is TRBD1 (6 bases). CDR1 is SGHAT and CDR2 is FQDESV in the germline V gene (reference sequence). There are 12 residues in the CDR3. V shed 5 bases and J shed 10 bases, with 14 bases lying between them. CDR3 in DNA: TGTGCCAGCAGCCGGGACACCTACGCAGCTTTCTTT. It is translated as CASSRDTYAAFF.

The rearrangement joins TRBV25-1 to TRBJ1-5, with D possibly matching TRBD1 (5 bases). The V and J ends lost 5 bases and 4 bases respectively, with 24 bases between them. CDR3 length equals 18 residues. Germline lookup yields CDR1 MGHDK and CDR2 SYGVNS. For the CDR3, the DNA is TGTGCCAGCAGTCAAGGGTCCCCGTGGAGGGGTCGAAATCAGCCCCAGCATTTT. Translated, it gives CASSQGSPWRGRNQPQHF.

The rearrangement joins TRBV30 to TRBJ1-5; 10 bases line up with TRBD1. The germline gives CDR1 GTSNPN, CDR2 SVGIG (reference sequence). J lost 10 bases, V lost 3 bases, and 9 bases had no gene match. CDR3 length equals 14 residues. The CDR3 loop reads CAWSVGTGAKPQHF. The CDR3 DNA sequence: TGTGCCTGGAGCGTCGGGACAGGGGCCAAACCCCAGCATTTT.

The rearrangement joins TRBV12-5 to TRBJ1-5; D is unclear. Trimming cost V 5 bases and J 6 bases, with 17 bases left between them. CDR3 size: 15 residues. In germline, CDR1 is LGHNT, CDR2 FRNRAP. CDR3: CASGDPRPPGQPQHF. DNA for the CDR3: TGTGCTAGTGGTGATCCCCGACCTCCGGGTCAGCCCCAGCATTTT. Using reference TRBV12-5 and TRBJ1-5 for the parts outside the CDR3, the full variable domain is DARVTQTPRHKVTEMGQEVTMRCQPILGHNTVFWYRQTMMQGLELLAYFRNRAPLDDSGMPKDRFSAEMPDATLATLKIQPSEPRDSAVYFCASGDPRPPGQPQHFGDGTRLSIL.

The chain is built from TRBV29-1 and TRBJ2-5; tentatively, D is TRBD2 (7 bases). V lost 5 bases to trimming and J lost 5 bases, with 12 bases between them. Germline values: CDR1 SQVTM, CDR2 ANQGSEA. There are 12 residues in the CDR3. The chain's CDR3 is CSVRGAGETQYF. CDR3 bases: TGCAGCGTTCGGGGGGCCGGGGAGACCCAGTACTTC.

A single count supports this clone. This sequence joins TRBV18 and TRBJ1-1, with D unclear. The CDR3 length is 14 residues. Germline lookup yields CDR1 KGHSH and CDR2 LQKENI. V dropped 1 base and J dropped 1 base, with 7 bases sitting between them. The chain's CDR3 is CASSPLPENTEAFF. CDR3 nucleotides: TGTGCCAGCTCACCACTCCCAGAGAACACTGAAGCTTTCTTT.

V usage is TRBV5-5 and J usage is TRBJ1-5; D unresolved. The CDR3 totals 13 residues. V was clipped by 0 bases and J by 8 bases, with 9 bases between them. From germline, CDR1 is SGHKS and CDR2 YYEKEE (reference sequence). This CDR3 reads CASSLVQAKPQHF. CDR3 coding DNA: TGTGCCAGCAGCTTGGTCCAGGCGAAGCCCCAGCATTTT.